Shown below are 32 T cell receptor beta chains from a single sample sequenced in a study of OX40 agonist ivuxolimab in advanced cancers. Libraries were made using the immunoSEQ multiplex PCR assay. The table was pulled from immuneACCESS by TCRdb, which kept in-frame rearrangements only. Such tables lose some clones; where checked, under half of the loss comes from unresolved V genes, and the rest has no known cause. The sample contains 98,000 or so clones, 88% of them found a single time. The ten largest clones take up around 0.82% of the sample. Material: CD4+ or CD8+ T cells sorted from blood, obtained in a trial of the OX40 agonist ivuxolimab. All receptors derive from an adult with an advanced solid tumor such as melanoma, head and neck, liver or kidney cancer.

CDR3 loop: CAFGPTYEQYF. The CDR3, as DNA: TGTGCCTTCGGCCCCACCTACGAGCAGTACTTC. V and J are TRBV28 and TRBJ2-7; D gene unclear. The V end was cut by 11 bases, the J end by 2 bases, with 10 bases between. CDR3 length: 11 residues. Germline values: CDR1 MDHEN, CDR2 SYDVKM.

The V and J genes are TRBV6-1 and TRBJ2-7, with D perhaps TRBD2 (6 bases). This CDR3 contains 13 residues. Germline CDR1 and CDR2: MNHNS and SASEGT. Between the trimmed V and J ends, which lost 2 bases and 4 bases, there was a span of 9 bases. CDR3 DNA sequence: TGTGCCAGCAGTGAAAAGCGGGTGTACGAGCAGTACGTC. Protein: CASSEKRVYEQYV.

Worth noting for this clone: The same CDR3 arises from other DNA sequences in this sample as well. The genes are TRBV30 and TRBJ2-3, with D unresolved. Germline loops: CDR1 GTSNPN, CDR2 SVGIG (reference sequence). The CDR3 is 12 amino acids. Between the trimmed V and J ends, which lost 0 bases and 3 bases, there was a span of 4 bases. DNA for the CDR3: TGTGCCTGGAGTGTGGAAACAGATACGCAGTATTTT. Amino acids: CAWSVETDTQYF.

The CDR3 sequence is CASSFWDRNTEAFF. The CDR3 DNA reads TGTGCCAGCAGTTTTTGGGATCGGAACACTGAAGCTTTCTTT. This chain uses TRBV28 with TRBJ1-1; no definite D call. Germline-derived CDR1 and CDR2 are MDHEN and SYDVKM. The CDR3 contains 14 residues. V was trimmed by 3 bases and J by 1 base, leaving 9 bases between them.

The rearrangement links TRBV18 to TRBJ2-2, with D hard to call. V was shortened by 3 bases and J by 3 bases, with 17 bases between the two germline ends. This CDR3 has 17 residues. Germline CDR1 and CDR2: KGHSH and LQKENI. The CDR3: CASSPITRVADTGELFF. CDR3 nucleotides: TGTGCCAGCTCACCGATCACGCGAGTCGCTGACACCGGGGAGCTGTTTTTT.

This clone was counted a single time. J is TRBJ2-4 and V is TRBV7-3, with D unresolved. Trimming pared 3 bases from V and 12 bases from J, leaving 9 bases between. The CDR3 is 11 residues long. Per germline, CDR1 SGHTA and CDR2 FQGTGA. The CDR3: CASSFHQSQYF. Here the CDR3 DNA reads TGTGCCAGCAGCTTTCACCAGTCTCAGTACTTC.

The gene calls are TRBV5-1 and TRBJ1-1; the D gene is possibly TRBD1 (5 bases). The CDR3 length is 16 residues. Germline V gives CDR1 SGHRS, CDR2 YFSETQ. V gave up 3 bases and J gave up 0 bases, with 15 bases separating them. CDR3 protein: CASSYTGAPLNTEAFF. In nucleotides, the CDR3 is TGCGCCAGCAGCTATACAGGAGCCCCCCTGAACACTGAAGCTTTCTTT.

V and J are TRBV6-4 and TRBJ2-3; D gene uncertain. CDR3 size: 13 residues. Looked up from germline, CDR1 is MRHNA and CDR2 is SNTAGT. V gave up 3 bases and J gave up 1 base, with 5 bases separating them. The CDR3 is CASSDQGTDTQYF. The CDR3 DNA reads TGTGCCAGCAGTGATCAGGGCACAGATACGCAGTATTTT.

V and J are TRBV10-3 and TRBJ2-1; TRBD2 agrees at 11 bases. V was pared by 6 bases and J by 5 bases, with 0 bases of the junction left unmatched. Per the germline V gene, CDR1 is ENHRY and CDR2 is SYGVKD. CDR3 length equals 13 residues. CDR3 nucleotide sequence: TGTGCCATCAGGGGACTAGCGGACAATGAGCAGTTCTTC. Translation gives CAIRGLADNEQFF.

The chain combines TRBV18 with TRBJ2-7; TRBD2 aligns across 7 bases. The V gene end was trimmed by 3 bases and the J gene end by 2 bases; junction bases not matched to a gene: 1. The CDR3 contains 13 residues. Per germline, CDR1 KGHSH and CDR2 LQKENI. CDR3 sequence reads: CASSPSGTYEQYV. The CDR3 bases are TGTGCCAGCTCACCCAGCGGGACCTACGAGCAGTACGTC.

The chain carries TRBV5-4 and TRBJ1-1; D ambiguous. Trimming took off 4 bases at V and 1 base at J, with 11 bases between the two ends. The germline V gene has CDR1 SGHNT and CDR2 YYREEE (reference sequence). This CDR3 contains 14 residues. The CDR3 DNA reads as TGTGCCAGCAGCCTAAGGTTGGGGAACACTGAAGCTTTCTTT. It encodes CASSLRLGNTEAFF.

V is TRBV6-5 and J is TRBJ1-6; maybe TRBD1 (5 bases). This CDR3 has 14 residues. V was pared by 6 bases and J by 11 bases, with 17 bases between. Germline V CDR1 and CDR2: MNHEY, SVGAGI. Here the CDR3 reads CASSQGPNDAPLHF. The CDR3 bases are TGTGCCAGCAGCCAGGGACCCAACGACGCACCCCTCCACTTT.

The chain's CDR3 is CASSPGSGNTIYF. CDR3 nucleotide sequence: TGTGCCAGCAGCCCGGGATCTGGAAACACCATATATTTT. V and J are TRBV7-9 and TRBJ1-3; D remains unclear. The germline V gene has CDR1 SEHNR and CDR2 FQNEAQ (reference sequence). There are 13 residues in the CDR3. V lost 5 bases and J 1 base, leaving 6 bases between the germline ends.

This chain joins TRBV5-5 and TRBJ1-5; TRBD1 agrees at 9 bases. V was pared by 2 bases and J by 2 bases, with 11 bases of the junction left unmatched. Looked up from germline, CDR1 is SGHKS and CDR2 is YYEKEE (reference sequence). This CDR3 is 18 amino acids long. The CDR3 nucleotides are TGTGCCAGCAGCTTCGGGACAGGGCAGGAATCGGGCAATCAGCCCCAGCATTTT. Encoded protein: CASSFGTGQESGNQPQHF. Filled out from reference TRBV5-5 and TRBJ1-5, the complete variable domain reads DAGVTQSPTHLIKTRGQQVTLRCSPISGHKSVSWYQQVLGQGPQFIFQYYEKEERGRGNFPDRFSARQFPNYSSELNVNALLLGDSALYLCASSFGTGQESGNQPQHFGDGTRLSIL.

This chain links TRBV27 with TRBJ1-2; 10 bases match TRBD1. Losses at the gene ends were 2 bases for V and 6 bases for J; bases not matched to a gene: 6. Germline CDR1 and CDR2: MNHEY and SMNVEV (reference sequence). The CDR3 is 15 amino acids. The CDR3 region is CASSLSWDRGHGYTF. CDR3 coding DNA: TGTGCCAGCAGTTTAAGCTGGGACAGGGGTCATGGCTACACCTTC.

The sample holds one count of this clone. The chain couples TRBV5-1 to TRBJ1-1; D is perhaps TRBD1 (5 bases). Germline V gives CDR1 SGHRS, CDR2 YFSETQ. V was pared by 3 bases and J by 1 base, with 7 bases between. The CDR3 loop spans 13 amino acids. CDR3 loop: CASSSGTNTEAFF. CDR3 DNA sequence: TGCGCCAGCAGCTCTGGGACGAACACTGAAGCTTTCTTT.

The chain employs TRBV25-1 and TRBJ1-2; D is ambiguous. CDR1 MGHDK and CDR2 SYGVNS come from the germline V gene. V was clipped by 1 base and J by 4 bases, with 10 bases between them. The CDR3 sequence is 14 residues long. The chain's CDR3 is CASSELGGSYGYTF. DNA for the CDR3: TGTGCCAGCAGTGAATTAGGCGGGAGCTATGGCTACACCTTC.

This rearrangement joins TRBV29-1 to TRBJ2-5; no definite D call. This CDR3 has 11 amino acids. Per germline, CDR1 SQVTM and CDR2 ANQGSEA. Deletions cut 5 bases from V and 2 bases from J, with 6 bases between. CDR3 region: CSVWRQETQYF. DNA for the CDR3: TGCAGCGTTTGGCGTCAAGAGACCCAGTACTTC.

This rearrangement joins TRBV10-2 to TRBJ1-1; possibly TRBD1 for D (5 bases). CDR3 length: 14 amino acids. V was shortened by 3 bases and J by 1 base, with 9 bases between the two germline ends. Per the germline V gene, CDR1 is WSHSY and CDR2 is SAAADI. The DNA for the CDR3 is TGCGCCAGCAGTGACCCAGGGAAGAACACTGAAGCTTTCTTT. Encoded protein: CASSDPGKNTEAFF.

The V and J genes are TRBV19 and TRBJ1-6; maybe TRBD1 (6 bases). V lost 5 bases and J lost 7, with 15 bases in between. Germline CDR1 reads LNHDA; CDR2 reads SQIVND (reference sequence). This CDR3 is built from 15 residues. The DNA for the CDR3 is TGTGCCAGTAGTCCGCGGACAGCCGGCAATTCACCCCTCCACTTT. Its translation is CASSPRTAGNSPLHF.

This clone appeared a single time. The genes are TRBV29-1 and TRBJ2-1, with TRBD1 matching 8 bases. Germline CDR1 and CDR2: SQVTM and ANQGSEA. The V and J ends lost 8 bases and 7 bases, in that order; junction bases with no gene match: 10. The CDR3 loop spans 13 amino acids. CDR3 nucleotide sequence: TGCAGCACCGGGACAGGACGGGGGAATGAGCAGTTCTTC. It translates to CSTGTGRGNEQFF.

The gene calls are TRBV7-8 and TRBJ1-5; 7 bases fit TRBD1. V dropped 3 bases and J dropped 1; count of bases not matched to a gene: 6. The germline V gene encodes CDR1 SGHVS and CDR2 FQNEAQ. This CDR3 is built from 16 residues. The chain's CDR3 is CASSFDRVGSNQPQHF. DNA for the CDR3: TGTGCCAGCAGCTTCGACAGGGTTGGCAGCAATCAGCCCCAGCATTTT. The full variable domain, with the rest looked up from reference TRBV7-8 and TRBJ1-5, is GAGVSQSPRYKVAKRGQDVALRCDPISGHVSLFWYQQALGQGPEFLTYFQNEAQLDKSGLPSDRFFAERPEGSVSTLKIQRTQQEDSAVYLCASSFDRVGSNQPQHFGDGTRLSIL.

The chain couples TRBV7-8 to TRBJ1-1; D gene uncertain. The length of the CDR3 is 14 residues. Per the germline V gene, CDR1 is SGHVS and CDR2 is FQNEAQ. Trimming took 2 bases from V and 3 from J, leaving 10 bases between them. The CDR3 reads CASSLLTGDTEAFF. The CDR3, as DNA: TGTGCCAGCAGCTTATTAACCGGGGACACTGAAGCTTTCTTT.

The chain joins TRBV5-7 to TRBJ1-5, with D possibly TRBD1 on 6 matching bases. TRBV5-7 is an open reading frame, and its role is uncertain. CDR3 length: 14 amino acids. V gave up 2 bases and J gave up 8 bases, with 14 bases separating them. CDR3 loop: CASSFEDSQKPQHF. CDR3 sequence (DNA): TGTGCCAGCAGCTTTGAGGACAGCCAAAAGCCCCAGCATTTT.

This sequence joins TRBV29-1 and TRBJ2-3; D gene ambiguous. Germline V gene lookup returns CDR1 SQVTM and CDR2 ANQGSEA. There are 13 residues in the CDR3. Trimming took off 6 bases at V and 2 bases at J, with 12 bases between the two ends. The CDR3 DNA reads TGCAGCGTAACCCCCGGCCCCACAGATACGCAGTATTTT. It yields the protein CSVTPGPTDTQYF.

Notes on this clone: The limits of the CDR3 on the DNA are not certain, so only TCRdb's listed CDR3 is given. The chain has TRBV28 and TRBJ2-7; the DNA was not compared with TRBD1, the D call given in the table. CDR1 and CDR2 from the germline V gene are MDHEN and SYDVKM. Including both end residues, the CDR3 is 11 amino acids long. This chain's CDR3 is CASSWAQGTDF.

The chain links TRBV10-3 to TRBJ2-5; maybe TRBD2 (6 bases). The CDR3 loop spans 13 amino acids. CDR1 and CDR2 from the germline V gene are ENHRY and SYGVKD. The V and J ends lost 6 bases and 7 bases respectively, with 15 bases between them. CDR3 in amino acids: CAIREGPELTQYF. The DNA of the CDR3 is TGTGCCATCAGGGAGGGACCCGAGTTGACCCAGTACTTC.

The CDR3 DNA sequence: TGTGCCATCAGTCGGGACACCTACGAGCAGTACTTC. Its protein product is CAISRDTYEQYF. V gene TRBV10-3 combines with J gene TRBJ2-7; TRBD1 might be the D (6 bases). The length of the CDR3 is 12 residues. Germline CDR1 is ENHRY and CDR2 is SYGVKD. V lost 5 bases and J lost 2, with 7 bases in between.

J is TRBJ1-3 and V is TRBV11-2; D is ambiguous. Germline loops: CDR1 SGHAT, CDR2 FQNNGV. The CDR3 sequence is 15 residues long. The ends were cut back, 6 bases at V and 0 bases at J, with 12 bases in the middle. Here the CDR3 DNA reads TGTGCCAGCAGGGTGGGTCTCCACTCTGGAAACACCATATATTTT. This translates into CASRVGLHSGNTIYF.

This rearrangement joins TRBV5-1 to TRBJ2-3, with 10 positions matching TRBD1. The ends lost 0 bases at V and 4 bases at J; junction bases unmatched: 5. This CDR3 comprises 16 residues. The germline gives CDR1 SGHRS, CDR2 YFSETQ. The CDR3 nucleotides read TGCGCCAGCAGCTTGGGGGACAGGGGTGCGGCAGATACGCAGTATTTT. Residues: CASSLGDRGAADTQYF.

The rearrangement uses TRBV11-2 and TRBJ2-1; D gene unclear. The CDR3 extends over 14 amino acids. Germline V lookup: CDR1 SGHAT, CDR2 FQNNGV. Trimming left V 0 bases short and J 9 bases short, with 12 bases between. The CDR3 DNA is TGTGCCAGCAGCTTAGATCCTCTGACGGGTGAGCAGTTCTTC. This sequence encodes CASSLDPLTGEQFF. Filled out from reference TRBV11-2 and TRBJ2-1, the complete variable domain reads EAGVAQSPRYKIIEKRQSVAFWCNPISGHATLYWYQQILGQGPKLLIQFQNNGVVDDSQLPKDRFSAERLKGVDSTLKIQPAKLEDSAVYLCASSLDPLTGEQFFGPGTRLTVL.

CDR3 DNA: TGTGCCAGCAGTTACCGGGGCGTGGGCACAGATACGCAGTATTTT. Translation: CASSYRGVGTDTQYF. J is TRBJ2-3 and V is TRBV6-5; D assignment may be TRBD1 or TRBD2 (5 bases each). This CDR3 region has 15 residues. Trimming cost V 2 bases and J 1 base, with 10 bases left between them. CDR1 is MNHEY, CDR2 SVGAGI, per germline.